This TCR beta chain was recovered during a study of cytomegalovirus exposure and HLA in healthy donors. Whole-study results and caveats: Investigators reported 150 to 200 TCR beta chains as tied to cytomegalovirus. The TCR clusters that emerged in the first cohort tended, a later analysis found, to co-occur in the 120 validation repertoires. It was reported that the classifier diagnosed cytomegalovirus status with high specificity and sensitivity in both the original and validation cohorts. Most sequenced TCRs were rare (though some public TCRs occurred in many donors).

Germline loops: CDR1 SNHLY, CDR2 FYNNEI. CDR3 length: 15 amino acids. Trimming took 3 bases from V and 4 from J, leaving 13 bases between them. Clones were read by immunoSEQ multiplex PCR, and TCRdb kept only the in-frame ones, dropping some. The top ten hold roughly 3% of the sample, which has over 110,000 clones, approximately 87% seen once. Points on this clone: What it binds is not known.

Source material: PBMCs. The chain joins TRBV2 to TRBJ2-1; D is undetermined. The clonotype was recovered from a man aged 18-30 years in good health and CMV-seronegative. The CDR3 sequence: CASSEKLPTYNEQFF. The CDR3 nucleotides read TGTGCCAGCAGTGAGAAACTACCTACTTACAATGAGCAGTTCTTC.